The rows below give T cell receptor beta chains drawn from one sample of a study of shared clonotypes between healthy human individuals. The repertoire was sequenced with immunoSEQ multiplex PCR; TCRdb's copy has only in-frame clones and lacks some. The sample contains 1.4 million to 1.5 million clones, roughly 97% of which appear only once. The sequenced sample was naive CD4+ T cells sorted from blood. The receptor source for this set is a man younger than 45 in good health. CDR3s include the opening cysteine and the closing phenylalanine or tryptophan. D genes are given only for firm matches. Rows give clone size only sometimes, using once, few, many, or a class for an expanded clone.

v_call: TRBV28; clone_size: .; d_call: .; j_call: TRBJ1-5; cdr3_nt: TGTGCCAGCAGTCACCCGGGACAAACCAATCAGCCCCAGCATTTT; cdr3_aa: CASSHPGQTNQPQHF
v_call: TRBV19; clone_size: once; d_call: .; j_call: TRBJ1-5; cdr3_nt: TGTGCCAGTAAAAAGGGGGGCAATCAGCCCCAGCATTTT; cdr3_aa: CASKKGGNQPQHF
v_call: TRBV2; clone_size: .; d_call: .; j_call: TRBJ2-6; cdr3_nt: TGTGCCAGCAGCGCCCGCTCTGGGGCCAACGTCCTGACTTTC; cdr3_aa: CASSARSGANVLTF
v_call: TRBV5-4; clone_size: .; d_call: .; j_call: TRBJ1-1; cdr3_nt: TGTGCCAGCAGCACCAAAACAGGACTAATGAACACTGAAGCTTTCTTT; cdr3_aa: CASSTKTGLMNTEAFF
v_call: TRBV10-1; clone_size: .; d_call: .; j_call: TRBJ2-5; cdr3_nt: TGCGCCAGCAGTGAGTCGGGCGCTCGGGAGACCCAGTACTTC; cdr3_aa: CASSESGARETQYF
v_call: TRBV5-4; clone_size: .; d_call: .; j_call: TRBJ1-3; cdr3_nt: TGTGCCAGCAGCTTGAGGGGACTCAAAAACACCATATATTTT; cdr3_aa: CASSLRGLKNTIYF
v_call: TRBV28; clone_size: .; d_call: .; j_call: TRBJ2-3; cdr3_nt: TGTGCCAGCAGTTCAGTCCCAGATACGCAGTATTTT; cdr3_aa: CASSSVPDTQYF
v_call: TRBV9; clone_size: .; d_call: .; j_call: TRBJ2-1; cdr3_nt: TGTGCCAGCAGCGTACACCCCCCCCCGGGGTTCTTC; cdr3_aa: CASSVHPPPGFF
v_call: TRBV19; clone_size: .; d_call: .; j_call: TRBJ2-3; cdr3_nt: TGTGCCAGTAGTATATCAGCAGGGTTTGGAGATACGCAGTATTTT; cdr3_aa: CASSISAGFGDTQYF
v_call: TRBV6-5; clone_size: .; d_call: .; j_call: TRBJ2-1; cdr3_nt: TGTGCCAGCAGCCCCCTTAGGACGGTTGGTGAGCAGTTCTTC; cdr3_aa: CASSPLRTVGEQFF
v_call: TRBV28; clone_size: .; d_call: .; j_call: TRBJ2-7; cdr3_nt: TGTGCCAGCAGTTCCCCAGGGGCTCGGGAGCAGTACTTC; cdr3_aa: CASSSPGAREQYF
v_call: TRBV27; clone_size: .; d_call: .; j_call: TRBJ1-3; cdr3_nt: TGTGCCAGCAGTTTTAGCTCTGGAAACACCATATATTTT; cdr3_aa: CASSFSSGNTIYF
v_call: TRBV6-5; clone_size: .; d_call: TRBD2; j_call: TRBJ2-3; cdr3_nt: TGTGCCAGCAGTCGGCTAGCGGGAGCAGATACGCAGTATTTT; cdr3_aa: CASSRLAGADTQYF
v_call: TRBV21-1; clone_size: few; d_call: .; j_call: TRBJ1-2; cdr3_nt: TGTGCCAGCAGCCCCCCCAGGACAGGGCCCTCCCTAGCTAACTATGGCTACACCTTC; cdr3_aa: CASSPPRTGPSLANYGYTF
v_call: TRBV5-4; clone_size: .; d_call: TRBD2; j_call: TRBJ2-1; cdr3_nt: TGTGCCAGCAGCTTCGGGCTAGCGGCATACAATGAGCAGTTCTTC; cdr3_aa: CASSFGLAAYNEQFF
v_call: TRBV18; clone_size: .; d_call: TRBD2; j_call: TRBJ2-2; cdr3_nt: TGTGCCAGCTCACCACCGGTAGCGGGAGTAATCCCCGGGGAGCTGTTTTTT; cdr3_aa: CASSPPVAGVIPGELFF
v_call: TRBV28; clone_size: once; d_call: .; j_call: TRBJ2-1; cdr3_nt: TGTGCCAGCAGTATCAACCCCCGGAATGAGCAGTTCTTC; cdr3_aa: CASSINPRNEQFF